The rows below give T cell receptor beta chains drawn from one sample of a study of human T cells and chemical hapten exposure. Each CDR3 protein gets one entry after TCRdb re-called the RACE reads with MiXCR. The sample lists 35,000 to 45,000 distinct CDR3 sequences; about 8.9% were seen once. Source: whole blood, taken in connection with sensitization to the hapten diphenylcyclopropenone (DPC). Receptors originate from a woman aged 35 to 49 with alopecia areata. Some clones in this sample may be carry-over from other donors' samples. Both conserved end residues are part of each CDR3. Fields, in order: D gene, V gene, clone size, J gene, CDR3 DNA, CDR3 protein. A D gene is named only where the DNA matches it firmly. Expanded clones are given a class, and other clones once, few, many or no size at all.

D: NA; V: TRBV7-2; size: many; J: TRBJ2-4; DNA: TGTGCCAGCACCGAGGACTACGGTAGTAACATTCAGTACTTC; CDR3: CASTEDYGSNIQYF
D: NA; V: TRBV7-6; size: many; J: TRBJ2-1; DNA: TGTGCCAGCAGCTCGCGGGGCCGCTCCTACAATGAGCAGTTCTTC; CDR3: CASSSRGRSYNEQFF
D: TRBD1; V: TRBV7-2; size: NA; J: TRBJ1-5; DNA: TGTGCCAGCAGCTTCGACAGGGGAAGCAATCAGCCCCAGCATTTT; CDR3: CASSFDRGSNQPQHF
D: NA; V: TRBV9; size: few; J: TRBJ2-3; DNA: TGTGCCAGCAGTGGGTACACAGATACGCAGTATTTT; CDR3: CASSGYTDTQYF
D: NA; V: TRBV27; size: many; J: TRBJ2-7; DNA: TGTGCCAGCAGCCCCGACTTAGCTGGGTACGAGCAGTACTTC; CDR3: CASSPDLAGYEQYF
D: TRBD2; V: TRBV7-2; size: NA; J: TRBJ2-3; DNA: TGTGCCAGCAGCAAGGAGCGGGACTATACGCAGTATTTT; CDR3: CASSKERDYTQYF
D: NA; V: TRBV6-5; size: many; J: TRBJ1-4; DNA: TGTGCCAGCAGTTACTCGACTACGGGGCCGCGCGAAAAACTGTTTTTT; CDR3: CASSYSTTGPREKLFF
D: NA; V: TRBV20-1; size: many; J: TRBJ1-1; DNA: TGCAGTGCTAGAGAAGTGGGCAGGGCGGCAGAGGCTTTCTTT; CDR3: CSAREVGRAAEAFF
D: NA; V: TRBV4-2; size: NA; J: TRBJ2-7; DNA: TGTGCCAGCAGCCAGGTTGAGGGGGACACGAGGCTGGAGCAGTACTTC; CDR3: CASSQVEGDTRLEQYF
D: NA; V: TRBV18; size: many; J: TRBJ2-3; DNA: TGTGCCAGCTCACCACCGAGCACAGATACGCAGTATTTT; CDR3: CASSPPSTDTQYF
D: NA; V: TRBV6-5; size: many; J: TRBJ2-3; DNA: TGTGCCAGCAGAAACCTTCGAGGTACAGATACGCAGTATTTT; CDR3: CASRNLRGTDTQYF
D: TRBD1; V: TRBV7-2; size: many; J: TRBJ1-5; DNA: TGTGCCAGCAGCTGGGACAGTTCCAATCAGCCCCAGCATTTT; CDR3: CASSWDSSNQPQHF
D: TRBD1; V: TRBV6-2/TRBV6-3; size: few; J: TRBJ2-7; DNA: TGTGCCAGCAGCCGGACAGGGGACGAGCAGTACTTC; CDR3: CASSRTGDEQYF
D: NA; V: TRBV5-1; size: NA; J: TRBJ1-2; DNA: TGCGCCAGCAGCGACGACCTGGTCGACTATGGCTACACCTTC; CDR3: CASSDDLVDYGYTF
D: NA; V: TRBV28; size: NA; J: TRBJ2-3; DNA: TGTGCCAGCAGTTTAACGGGGGCAGATACGCAGTATTTT; CDR3: CASSLTGADTQYF
D: NA; V: TRBV28; size: many; J: TRBJ1-5; DNA: TGTGCCAGCCGGCGGTTGCAGGGTAATCAGCCCCAGCATTTT; CDR3: CASRRLQGNQPQHF
D: NA; V: TRBV5-1; size: many; J: TRBJ2-3; DNA: TGCGCCAGCCGCAGAGCGGGCACAGATACGCAGTATTTT; CDR3: CASRRAGTDTQYF
D: NA; V: TRBV2; size: many; J: TRBJ2-5; DNA: TGTGCCAGCAGTGAAGCGGGGGTACCACAAGAGACCCAGTACTTC; CDR3: CASSEAGVPQETQYF
D: TRBD1; V: TRBV10-3; size: many; J: TRBJ2-7; DNA: TGTGCCATCAGTGAGTCCTTGGACAGGCGGGCCTACGAGCAGTACTTC; CDR3: CAISESLDRRAYEQYF
D: NA; V: TRBV7-8; size: many; J: TRBJ2-7; DNA: TGTGCCAGCAGCCGAAACTACGAGCAGTACTTC; CDR3: CASSRNYEQYF
D: NA; V: TRBV2; size: many; J: TRBJ2-2; DNA: TGTGCCAGCAGTGAGGAAGGGAAGCGAACCGGGGAGCTGTTTTTT; CDR3: CASSEEGKRTGELFF
D: NA; V: TRBV7-7; size: many; J: TRBJ2-1; DNA: TGTGCCAGCAGCTTAGGACGTGGGAAGTACAATGAGCAGTTCTTC; CDR3: CASSLGRGKYNEQFF
D: NA; V: TRBV18; size: many; J: TRBJ1-5; DNA: TGTGCCAGCTCACCAGGACAGTATAGCAATCAGCCCCAGCATTTT; CDR3: CASSPGQYSNQPQHF
D: NA; V: TRBV7-9; size: many; J: TRBJ2-3; DNA: TGTGCCAGCAGCTTAGAGGGGCCCAGCACAGATACGCAGTATTTT; CDR3: CASSLEGPSTDTQYF
D: TRBD1; V: TRBV20-1; size: few; J: TRBJ1-1; DNA: TGCAGTGCTATACTAACAGGGGGCACTGAAGCTTTCTTT; CDR3: CSAILTGGTEAFF
D: NA; V: TRBV11-1; size: many; J: TRBJ2-5; DNA: TGTGCCAGCAGCTTTCATACGGAAGAGACCCAGTACTTC; CDR3: CASSFHTEETQYF
D: NA; V: TRBV4-1; size: many; J: TRBJ2-1; DNA: TGCGCCAGCAGCCAAGCGGCGGGGGCGTACAATGAGCAGTTCTTC; CDR3: CASSQAAGAYNEQFF
D: NA; V: TRBV11-2; size: many; J: TRBJ2-3; DNA: TGTGCCAGCAGCTTAGGGGGGGGCCTTGCGGATACGCAGTATTTT; CDR3: CASSLGGGLADTQYF
D: TRBD2; V: TRBV7-2; size: NA; J: TRBJ2-3; DNA: TGTGCCAGCAGCTTACTAGCGGGGGGGTTTGCAGATACGCAGTATTTT; CDR3: CASSLLAGGFADTQYF
D: NA; V: TRBV18; size: few; J: TRBJ1-1; DNA: TGTGCCAGCTCACCATCAAGGTCCCGCACTGAAGCTTTCTTT; CDR3: CASSPSRSRTEAFF
D: NA; V: TRBV6-4; size: many; J: TRBJ1-3; DNA: TGTGCCAGCATTCAGGGGTCTCATGGAAACACCATATATTTT; CDR3: CASIQGSHGNTIYF
D: TRBD1; V: TRBV20-1; size: few; J: TRBJ1-4; DNA: TGCAGTGCTAGAGGGACAGGGGGTTATGAAAAACTGTTTTTT; CDR3: CSARGTGGYEKLFF
D: NA; V: TRBV11-3; size: many; J: TRBJ2-4; DNA: TGTGCCAGCAGCTCCGGACTATCTGAAAACATTCAGTACTTC; CDR3: CASSSGLSENIQYF
D: TRBD2; V: TRBV29-1; size: many; J: TRBJ2-5; DNA: TGCAGCGTTGGCCTAGCGGGGGGGAGTGGCGAGACCCAGTACTTC; CDR3: CSVGLAGGSGETQYF
D: NA; V: TRBV14; size: many; J: TRBJ2-7; DNA: TGTGCCAGCAGCCCGTCAGGGTACGAGCAGTACTTC; CDR3: CASSPSGYEQYF
D: NA; V: TRBV4-1; size: few; J: TRBJ1-1; DNA: TGCGCCAGCCGGAGGACGGCGAACACTGAAGCTTTCTTT; CDR3: CASRRTANTEAFF
D: TRBD1; V: TRBV24-1; size: many; J: TRBJ2-2; DNA: TGTGCCACCAGTGATAGGACAGGGAAAAACACCGGGGAGCTGTTTTTT; CDR3: CATSDRTGKNTGELFF
D: NA; V: TRBV6-6; size: many; J: TRBJ1-3; DNA: TGTGCCAGCAGTTACTCAGGCAGGGGAGACACCATATATTTT; CDR3: CASSYSGRGDTIYF
D: NA; V: TRBV7-7; size: many; J: TRBJ1-1; DNA: TGTGCCAGCAGCTTAAGATCGGCAGGGGTCACTGAAGCTTTCTTT; CDR3: CASSLRSAGVTEAFF
D: NA; V: TRBV3-1; size: NA; J: TRBJ2-3; DNA: TGTGCCAGCAGCCAAGACTACGCGCAAGATACGCAGTATTTT; CDR3: CASSQDYAQDTQYF
D: NA; V: TRBV14; size: few; J: TRBJ2-1; DNA: TGTGCCAGCAGCCGAGGCCTTTACAATGAGCAGTTCTTC; CDR3: CASSRGLYNEQFF
D: NA; V: TRBV29-1; size: many; J: TRBJ2-2; DNA: TGCAGCGTAGCGGACCCAAACACCGGGGAGCTGTTTTTT; CDR3: CSVADPNTGELFF
D: TRBD1; V: TRBV6-5; size: many; J: TRBJ1-1; DNA: TGTGCCAGCAGTAGATTCACGGACAGGGAAGCTTTCTTT; CDR3: CASSRFTDREAFF
D: NA; V: TRBV21-1; size: many; J: TRBJ2-7; DNA: TGTGCCAGCAGCAAGGGGCCCTGGCTTTGTTCCCCGACTAGACAGTACTTC; CDR3: CASSKGPWLCSPTRQYF
D: NA; V: TRBV6-5; size: many; J: TRBJ1-1; DNA: TGTGCCAGCAGTTACTCGCGGGACGGGAACACTGAAGCTTTCTTT; CDR3: CASSYSRDGNTEAFF
D: TRBD2; V: TRBV6-5; size: many; J: TRBJ2-5; DNA: TGTGCCAGCAGAGCTGTCGGCGGGGGGAAACAAGAGACCCAGTACTTC; CDR3: CASRAVGGGKQETQYF
D: NA; V: TRBV5-4; size: NA; J: TRBJ2-7; DNA: TGTGCCAGCAGCTCCCGAAGGGGGGATTCCTACGAGCAGTACTTC; CDR3: CASSSRRGDSYEQYF
D: TRBD2; V: TRBV11-3; size: many; J: TRBJ2-1; DNA: TGTGCCAGCAGCCCCGGGGCTAGCGGGGGAGCTGAGCAGTTCTTC; CDR3: CASSPGASGGAEQFF
D: NA; V: TRBV21-1; size: NA; J: TRBJ1-2; DNA: TGTGCCAGCAGCAAAGGGGGAGGCTACACCTTC; CDR3: CASSKGGGYTF